This paragraph covers one TCR beta chain sequence. This entry is derived from a study of blood T cell repertoires in COVID-19. Whole-study context: From T cells, B-cell-depleted T cells, or PBMCs came the material, which was cDNA or gDNA.

Authors' analysis steps: The assay estimated nucleated cells by amplifying reference gene primers. Assay: immunoSEQ multiplex PCR; the TCRdb copy retains only in-frame clones and omits some. V and J calls and clone size are those listed in that table; D and trimming were worked out from the DNA. Among about 90,000 clones listed, more than 75% were seen once. CDR3 length equals 15 residues. V was trimmed by 1 base and J by 4 bases, leaving 11 bases between them. Germline CDR1 and CDR2: LGHDT and YNNKEL (reference sequence). The sequenced sample was peripheral blood. The chain links TRBV3-1 (or the pseudogene TRBV3-2) to TRBJ1-3; D ambiguous. The origin of this receptor is a human donor in a cohort sampled during active COVID-19. CDR3 coding DNA: TGTGCCAGCAGCCAAGGTCCGGTTTCAGGAAACACCATATATTTT. This translates into CASSQGPVSGNTIYF.